The 9 T cell receptor beta chains presented below share a single source sample, sequenced in a study of T cells in localized non-small cell lung cancer. Repertoires were generated with immunoSEQ multiplex PCR, while TCRdb's copy carries only in-frame clones and drops some. The sample comprises about 48,000 clones, approximately 75% of which are singletons, and 17% rests with the top ten. The specimen was peripheral blood, collected before any cancer treatment. The receptors here all came from a man aged 40 to 70 with stage I squamous cell lung carcinoma.

V usage is TRBV9 and J usage is TRBJ2-3; 7 bases map to TRBD1. This CDR3 is built from 16 residues. With 3 bases clipped from V and 3 bases from J, the junction kept 10 bases outside the gene matches. Germline loops: CDR1 SGDLS, CDR2 YYNGEE. CDR3 coding DNA: TGTGCCAGCAGCGCCGGACAGGTGACAGCGACAGATACGCAGTATTTT. Amino acid sequence: CASSAGQVTATDTQYF.

This rearrangement joins TRBV7-2 to TRBJ2-7; 9 bases align to TRBD1. The CDR3 loop spans 14 amino acids. Germline V gives CDR1 SGHTA, CDR2 FQGNSA. Trimming took 4 bases from V and 4 from J; bases not matched to a gene: 5. The CDR3 DNA reads TGTGCCAGCAGCTCCGGACAGGGGCGGTACGAGCAGTACTTC. Amino acids: CASSSGQGRYEQYF.

For the CDR3, the DNA is TGTGCCAGCTCACAAGAAGAGACCCAGTACTTC. This gives the protein CASSQEETQYF. This chain uses TRBV18 with TRBJ2-5; D is unclear. V gave up 4 bases and J gave up 3 bases, with 3 bases separating them. Per germline, CDR1 KGHSH and CDR2 LQKENI. CDR3 length: 11 residues.

V usage is TRBV7-9 and J usage is TRBJ2-5, with 8 bases identical to TRBD1. J gave up 2 bases and V 5 bases, and 13 bases lay outside the gene matches. Germline V CDR1 and CDR2: SEHNR, FQNEAQ (reference sequence). CDR3 length: 17 amino acids. This CDR3 reads CASSPDLRGPKQETQYF. CDR3 DNA: TGTGCCAGCAGCCCAGATCTCAGGGGGCCAAAACAAGAGACCCAGTACTTC.

CDR3 loop: CASSAAPQGPQHF. CDR3 coding DNA: TGTGCCAGCAGCGCAGCGCCCCAGGGGCCCCAGCATTTT. This chain uses TRBV9 with TRBJ1-5; a weak D match, TRBD1 (5 bases). The CDR3 is made up of 13 amino acids. Germline CDR1 SGDLS, CDR2 YYNGEE. V lost 3 bases, J lost 9 bases, and 13 bases lay in between.

The V call is TRBV19, the J call TRBJ1-2; 7 bases match TRBD1. The V segment lost 5 bases and the J segment 3 bases; nucleotides outside the gene matches: 6. Looked up from germline, CDR1 is LNHDA and CDR2 is SQIVND (reference sequence). CDR3 length: 14 residues. In DNA form, the CDR3 reads TGTGCCAGTAGTCGACAGGGCTGGGACTATGGCTACACCTTC. Its protein is CASSRQGWDYGYTF.

CDR3 DNA: TGTGCCAGCGGGGGGCCCCAGCATTTT. This codes for CASGGPQHF. The chain has TRBV6-5 and TRBJ1-5, with a tentative D call TRBD1 (5 bases). This CDR3 contains 9 residues. Germline lookup yields CDR1 MNHEY and CDR2 SVGAGI. The ends were cut back, 8 bases at V and 9 bases at J, with 5 bases in the middle.

This clone was recorded once. The CDR3 sequence is CSATGGSTEAFF. The CDR3 bases are TGCAGCGCCACGGGGGGGAGCACTGAAGCTTTCTTT. This chain links TRBV29-1 with TRBJ1-1; TRBD1 might be the D (5 bases). Germline CDR1 and CDR2: SQVTM and ANQGSEA. V was clipped by 7 bases and J by 4 bases, with 13 bases between them. The CDR3 sequence is 12 residues long.

This chain uses TRBV5-4 with TRBJ2-6; D is unresolved. The length of the CDR3 is 16 residues. Germline V lookup: CDR1 SGHNT, CDR2 YYREEE (reference sequence). The V gene lost 4 bases and the J gene lost 7 bases, with 18 bases spanning the gap. CDR3 residues: CASSPDAASPANVLTF. The CDR3 region has the DNA TGTGCCAGCAGCCCGGATGCGGCATCTCCCGCCAACGTCCTGACTTTC.